This T cell receptor (beta chain) emerged from a study of blood T cell repertoires in COVID-19. Study-wide background: The United States, Italy and Spain supplied acute and convalescent COVID-19 samples. Sample material is recorded as cDNA or gDNA derived from T cells, B-cell-depleted T cells, or PBMCs.

Authors' data handling: Reference gene primer amplification gave nucleated cell count estimates. Sequencing used immunoSEQ multiplex PCR; TCRdb keeps in-frame clones, though not all of them. The D gene and trimming were derived from the DNA, and the V and J assignments and clone size from that table. The table shows around 150,000 clones, with under 80% occurring only once. Germline loops: CDR1 SEHNR, CDR2 FQNEAQ (reference sequence). With 2 bases clipped from V and 1 base from J, the junction kept 2 bases outside the gene matches. The CDR3 runs to 15 residues. The sample consisted of peripheral blood. The clonotype was recovered from a man aged 55 to 70 with acute or convalescent COVID-19. This chain uses TRBV7-9 with TRBJ2-5; TRBD1 matches 9 bases. CDR3 in amino acids: CASSLTGGSQETQYF. The DNA of the CDR3 is TGTGCCAGCAGCTTAACAGGGGGCTCCCAAGAGACCCAGTACTTC.